The 12 T cell receptor beta chains below come from one sample, sequenced in a study of CD8 T cells in Susac syndrome. Random hexamers were used to reverse transcribe roughly 0.5 to 1 ug of RNA. From the immunoSEQ multiplex PCR reads, TCRdb called clonotypes with MiXCR, one entry per CDR3 protein. The sample yields under 200,000 distinct CDR3 sequences, roughly 94% seen once. The specimen was CD4+ T cells from PBMCs. These receptors came from a human donor with Susac syndrome.

This clonotype was recorded only once. The chain combines TRBV7-9 with TRBJ2-5; 7 bases align to TRBD2. Trimming took 7 bases from V and 4 from J; bases not matched to a gene: 6. The CDR3 has 13 residues. Looked up from germline, CDR1 is SEHNR and CDR2 is FQNEAQ (reference sequence). CDR3 sequence reads: CASTPPGGETQYF. The CDR3 nucleotides are TGTGCCAGCACCCCACCGGGAGGAGAGACCCAGTACTTC.

The chain has TRBV20-1 and TRBJ2-7; TRBD2 might be the D (6 bases). The V end was cut by 0 bases, the J end by 0 bases, with 12 bases between. The CDR3 extends over 15 amino acids. CDR1 is DFQATT and CDR2 is SNEGSKA in the germline V gene (reference sequence). Written as DNA, the CDR3 is TGCAGTGCTAGAGATCGGGCGGGAAGCTCCTACGAGCAGTACTTC. Its protein product is CSARDRAGSSYEQYF.

The V gene is TRBV4-1, the J gene TRBJ2-7; D gene ambiguous. Germline CDR1 MGHRA, CDR2 YSYEKL. V shed 4 bases and J shed 6 bases, with 19 bases lying between them. The CDR3 length is 15 residues. CDR3 amino acids: CASSPSERFPSEQYF. CDR3 nucleotides: TGCGCCAGCAGCCCCTCCGAGCGCTTCCCCAGCGAGCAGTACTTC.

The chain has TRBV20-1 and TRBJ1-1; 7 bases are shared with TRBD1. Trimming cost V 0 bases and J 5 bases; bases outside gene matches: 9. CDR1 DFQATT and CDR2 SNEGSKA come from the germline V gene (reference sequence). The CDR3 totals 15 residues. The CDR3 loop is CSARDRRGQVTEAFF. DNA of the CDR3: TGCAGTGCTAGAGATCGGAGGGGGCAGGTAACTGAAGCTTTCTTT.

The chain is built from TRBV18 and TRBJ1-2; the match to TRBD1 covers 10 bases. The germline CDR1 and CDR2 sequences are KGHSH and LQKENI. The CDR3 loop spans 16 amino acids. Trimming took 4 bases from V and 4 from J; bases not matched to a gene: 9. The CDR3 DNA reads TGTGCCAGCTCACTGACCGGGACAGGGGACGGCTATGGCTACACCTTC. Protein: CASSLTGTGDGYGYTF.

This rearrangement joins TRBV6-6 to TRBJ2-1; tentative D call: TRBD2 (5 bases). CDR1 and CDR2 from the germline V gene are MNHNY and SVGAGI (reference sequence). V was pared by 6 bases and J by 9 bases, with 15 bases between. The CDR3 length is 13 residues. CDR3 amino acids: CASSSDSTGEQFF. The CDR3 coding sequence is TGTGCCAGCAGCTCGGACTCGACGGGTGAGCAGTTCTTC.

This clonotype was recorded only once. The J gene is TRBJ2-3, the V gene TRBV6-5; maybe TRBD2 (6 bases). The CDR3 runs to 15 residues. V lost 0 bases to trimming and J lost 3 bases, with 10 bases between them. Germline assignment: CDR1 MNHEY and CDR2 SVGAGI. This CDR3 reads CASSYSIGGTDTQYF. The CDR3 DNA sequence: TGTGCCAGCAGTTACTCGATCGGAGGGACAGATACGCAGTATTTT.

A single count supports this clonotype. This chain uses TRBV18 with TRBJ1-5; D is unresolved. The V end was cut by 1 base, the J end by 7 bases, with 8 bases between. This CDR3 has 13 residues. CDR1 is KGHSH, CDR2 LQKENI, per germline. CDR3 protein: CASSPLRVQPQHF. CDR3 sequence (DNA): TGTGCCAGCTCACCACTGAGGGTCCAGCCCCAGCATTTT.

V gene TRBV9 combines with J gene TRBJ2-5, with a weak D call TRBD2 (6 bases). The CDR3 is 14 residues long. The V gene's germline CDR1 is SGDLS and CDR2 YYNGEE. Trimming took 4 bases from V and 3 from J, leaving 13 bases between them. CDR3 sequence (DNA): TGTGCCAGCAGCCACGGGACTTCTAAAGAGACCCAGTACTTC. It codes for CASSHGTSKETQYF.

The rearrangement joins TRBV27 to TRBJ2-6, with D perhaps TRBD1 or TRBD2 (6 bases each). This CDR3 is 18 amino acids long. The V and J ends lost 6 bases and 2 bases respectively, with 20 bases between them. Germline lookup yields CDR1 MNHEY and CDR2 SMNVEV (reference sequence). The CDR3 protein is CASSPLRGDNTGANVLTF. The CDR3 DNA reads TGTGCCAGCAGCCCTTTGAGGGGGGACAACACTGGGGCCAACGTCCTGACTTTC.

This chain uses TRBV18 with TRBJ2-5; tentatively, D is TRBD1 or TRBD2 (5 bases each). The V gene's germline CDR1 is KGHSH and CDR2 LQKENI. The CDR3 is made up of 15 amino acids. The ends were cut back, 0 bases at V and 5 bases at J, with 13 bases in the middle. The CDR3 DNA sequence: TGTGCCAGCTCACCACCGGGACCGGGCGGTGAGACCCAGTACTTC. Protein sequence: CASSPPGPGGETQYF.

The rearrangement uses TRBV5-4 and TRBJ2-3; D could derive from TRBD1 or TRBD2 (5 bases each). This CDR3 is built from 14 residues. The germline gives CDR1 SGHNT, CDR2 YYREEE (reference sequence). V was shortened by 2 bases and J by 4 bases, with 11 bases between the two germline ends. CDR3 in amino acids: CASSLREGADTQYF. CDR3 coding DNA: TGTGCCAGCAGCTTACGGGAAGGGGCAGATACGCAGTATTTT.